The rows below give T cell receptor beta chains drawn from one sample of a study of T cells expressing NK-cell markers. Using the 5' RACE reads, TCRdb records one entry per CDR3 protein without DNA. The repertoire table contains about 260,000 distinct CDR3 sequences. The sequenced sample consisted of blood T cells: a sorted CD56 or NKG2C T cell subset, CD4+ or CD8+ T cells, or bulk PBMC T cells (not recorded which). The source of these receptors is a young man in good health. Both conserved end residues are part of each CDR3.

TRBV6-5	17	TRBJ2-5	CASSYRSSGRAWETQYF
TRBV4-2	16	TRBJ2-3	CASSQGTGASTDTQYF
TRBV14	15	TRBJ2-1	CASSQLAGVLNEQFF
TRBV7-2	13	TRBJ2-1	CASSPGALNEQFF
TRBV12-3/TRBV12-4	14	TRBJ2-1	CASRGQGSYNEQFF
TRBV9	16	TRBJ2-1	CASSVVPAGGRNEQFF
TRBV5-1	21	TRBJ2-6	CASSQLARMDLVMSGANVLTF
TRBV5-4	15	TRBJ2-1	CASSFEAASYNEQFF
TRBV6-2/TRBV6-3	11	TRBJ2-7	CASGVPYEQYF
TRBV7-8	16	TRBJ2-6	CASSLNLEAGANVLTF
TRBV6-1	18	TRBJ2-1	CASRRDRGLVISYNEQFF
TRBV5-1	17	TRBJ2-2	CASSLEQGAIGSGELFF
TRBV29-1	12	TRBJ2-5	CSAGRARETQYF
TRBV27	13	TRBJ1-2	CASSPRQMYGYTF
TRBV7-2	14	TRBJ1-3	CASSAPGAGNTIYF
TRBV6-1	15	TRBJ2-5	CASSTGTVKLETQYF
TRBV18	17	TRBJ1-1	CASSPQVSRTRNTEAFF
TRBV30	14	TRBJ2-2	CAWIWTGGTGELFF
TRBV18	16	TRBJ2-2	CASSPIQGANTGELFF
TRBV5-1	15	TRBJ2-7	CASSLYGRSSYEQYF
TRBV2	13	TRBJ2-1	CASSVGFRVEQFF
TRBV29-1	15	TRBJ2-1	CSVERIAGGLNEQFF
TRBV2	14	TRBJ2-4	CASKGLLAKNIQYF
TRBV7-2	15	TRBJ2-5	CASSLNWVVQETQYF
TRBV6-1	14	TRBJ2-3	CASKGALSTDTQYF
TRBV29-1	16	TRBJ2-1	CSVAKQESGNYNEQFF